The sequence of this T cell receptor beta chain was determined in a study of blood T cell repertoires in COVID-19. Deletions cut 6 bases from V and 5 bases from J, with 13 bases between. The CDR3 is 13 amino acids. As processed by the authors: Amplification of reference gene primers was used by the study to estimate nucleated cell counts. Measured with immunoSEQ multiplex PCR; TCRdb has only the in-frame clones, and not every one. V, J and clone size derive from that table, while D and trimming were established from the DNA sequence. Seen here are some 330,000 clones, more than 75% observed once, and the top ten hold about 4.2%. Participants spanned ages about 18 to 89 years and resided in about two dozen US areas.

V usage is TRBV12-3 or TRBV12-4 and J usage is TRBJ2-5, with TRBD1 as a possible D gene (6 bases). The TCR comes from a man aged 30 to 45 who had recovered from COVID-19. Material for sequencing was PBMCs or T cells enriched from blood (not recorded which). The CDR3, as DNA: TGTGCCAGCAGGGACAGCCCATGGGAGACCCAGTACTTC. This translates into CASRDSPWETQYF.